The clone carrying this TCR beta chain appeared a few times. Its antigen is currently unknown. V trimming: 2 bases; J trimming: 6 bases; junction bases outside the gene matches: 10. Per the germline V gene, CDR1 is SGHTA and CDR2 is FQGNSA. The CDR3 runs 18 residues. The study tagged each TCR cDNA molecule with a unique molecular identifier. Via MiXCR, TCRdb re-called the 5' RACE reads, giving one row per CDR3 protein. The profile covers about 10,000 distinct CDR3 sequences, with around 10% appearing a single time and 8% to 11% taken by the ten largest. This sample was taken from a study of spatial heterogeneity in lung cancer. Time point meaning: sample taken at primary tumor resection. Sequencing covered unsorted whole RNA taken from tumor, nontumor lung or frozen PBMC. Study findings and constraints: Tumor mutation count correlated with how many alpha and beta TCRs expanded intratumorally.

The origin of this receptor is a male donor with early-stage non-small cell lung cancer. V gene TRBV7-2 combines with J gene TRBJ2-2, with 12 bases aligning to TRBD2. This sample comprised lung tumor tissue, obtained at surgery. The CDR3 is CASSLRLAGEYDSGELFF. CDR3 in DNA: TGTGCCAGCAGCTTACGACTAGCGGGAGAATACGATTCCGGGGAGCTGTTTTTT.